What follows describes a single TCR beta chain. Its antigen remains undetermined. One base away there is no much larger clone; base qualities are not given. This record comes from a study of identical twins listed by TCRdb under 2016. A note on the overall study: The study deep-sequenced TCR alpha and beta repertoires from monozygotic twins, unrelated adults of various ages and cord blood to test whether fetal clonotypes persist. To rule out contamination, the twin experiments were replicated at different times with different library preparation protocols. Overall study outcomes, separate from this receptor: Conclusions relied on cross-sectional statistical analysis, since the same donors could not be followed over many years. Zero-insertion analyses could be partly confounded by invariant T cells such as MAIT and iNKT, though diverse VJ usage argued against such confounding for most clonotypes. Recombination models systematically underestimated out-of-frame TCR alpha sharing in monozygotic twins but agreed with sharing between unrelated individuals. A weaker excess of twin sharing was found in beta out-of-frame sequences because the signal-to-noise ratio was lowered by fewer shared sequences. Compared with coincidental sharing between unrelated individuals, out-of-frame TCR alpha sequences shared between twins had an excess of sequences with low generation probability. Abundant cord blood beta clonotypes had fewer insertions, young adult naive repertoires showed a similar but weaker trend, and memory repertoires showed no such trend.

Libraries were made using 5' RACE. The sample was run on an Illumina HiSeq 2000. A universal primer binding site was introduced by template switching, and a unique molecular identifier was present in the final cDNA, enabling accurate counting of TCR cDNA molecules. Specific primers in the conserved constant-segment region were used to synthesize first-strand cDNA for TCR alpha and beta chains. To control for contamination, every cDNA library carried two barcodes: a SMART-Mk sample barcode plus Illumina barcodes. TruSeq adapter sequences along with Illumina sample barcodes were introduced in two successive PCR steps. The Illumina HiSeq platform was used with custom primers to sequence TCR alpha and beta cDNA libraries. The authors processed their data as follows. Raw reads were processed with MiGEC to extract unique molecular identifiers, and MiXCR was used to determine CDR3 positions. Recombination models were inferred per individual with the repgenHMM and IGoR tools using an EM algorithm. The analysis of shared clonotypes was done with the tcR package in R, with sharing normalized by the product of cloneset sizes. Out-of-frame nonproductive sequences were analyzed to study raw recombination free of thymic and clonal selection effects. TCRdb reprocessed the public reads (quality trimming at Q25 with fastp, clone calling with MiXCR) and kept in-frame beta chains. Entries are consolidated by CDR3 protein sequence, retaining the most common genes and DNA. The V and J calls and clone size are TCRdb's, not the authors'. The sample table records 400,000 to 550,000 distinct CDR3 sequences; 22% of these occur just once. In total, the top ten clones hold about 0.93% of the sample.

The CDR3 runs 14 amino acids, cysteine and phenylalanine included. Just the 42-base CDR3 DNA is kept, in frame starting at base 1. CDR1 and CDR2 (DFQATT, SNEGSKA) derive from the germline V gene (reference sequence). V loses 4 bases of germline sequence and J loses 6 bases, and the interval between the two ends is 19 bases. All donors were healthy Caucasians. Three pairs of female monozygotic twins, all aged about 18 to 30 years, were included in the twin cohort. Positive isolation kits from Invitrogen were used to isolate the CD4+ and CD8+ T cell populations. The sample was also reused in another study, on T cells expressing NK-cell markers. The second source states: In sorted CD3+CD56+NKG2C+, CD3+CD56+NKG2C- and CD3+CD56-NKG2C+ T-cell subsets from eight or nine donors, TCR beta-chain repertoires were profiled. Of the eight sequenced donors, seven were found to be HCMV-seropositive and one was found to be HCMV-seronegative. To restrict sorting to alphabetaTCR-expressing T cells, an anti-gammadeltaTCR antibody was added in several experiments. For five or six donors, the dominant CD3+CD56+NKG2C+ clonotypes were among the top 10 CD8+ clonotypes and accounted for about 1.0-7.5% of CD8+ T cells. Those dominant clonotypes were again the most abundant among CD3+CD56-NKG2C+ cells in several donors, at about 28.3-65%. It remained unclear whether the expanded NKG2C-expressing T cell clones were specific for HCMV antigens. All eight donors whose samples were sequenced were randomly selected healthy volunteers, three of them men and five women. To determine HCMV serostatus, a commercial ELISA kit was used to detect HCMV-specific IgG in serum. MIGEC was used to demultiplex reads and group the reads by UMI, and MiTCR was used to assemble and quantify clonotypes. To exclude erroneous sequences, any TCR cDNA sequence not supported by at least two reads was discarded. The tcR package was used for downstream repertoire analysis, and clonotypes were matched between fractions using CDR3 nucleotide sequence together with V segment. VDJmatch was used to annotate antigen specificity against VDJdb, with one amino acid substitution allowed in CDR3.

Sequences were obtained from CD4+ T cells sorted from blood. The clonotype originates from a woman younger than 30 in good health. Here the chain combines TRBV20-1 and TRBJ2-7; the D region is possibly TRBD1 or TRBD2, each matching across 5 bases. The CDR3 sequence is CSAKGAHGAGEQYF. The base sequence is TGCAGTGCTAAAGGAGCCCACGGGGCCGGCGAGCAGTACTTC.